This T cell receptor beta chain was retrieved from a study of blood T cells in healthy people across ages. The CDR3 has 13 residues. Germline CDR1 is DFQATT and CDR2 is SNEGSKA (reference sequence). V dropped 3 bases and J dropped 4; count of bases not matched to a gene: 4. This clonotype was found many times. Each donor was a healthy Caucasian individual from Russia, aged about 6 to 95. Every sample yielded at least 6.5 million isolated PBMCs. A second roughly 6 to 12 cycle PCR used barcoded and J-beta primers. MiXCR, run by TCRdb on the 5' RACE reads, gives a single entry per CDR3 protein. The repertoire holds about 510,000 distinct CDR3 sequences, around 27% seen once, with 3% to 4% in the top ten. The sample also formed part of further work on T cells of mothers and their children. That source reports: Donation involved a few healthy Caucasian mothers and the six children that they had. Normalized overlap was always slightly, never significantly, higher in related than unrelated mother-child pairs.

The chain employs TRBV20-1 and TRBJ2-5; 8 bases map to TRBD2. What was sequenced was blood. The source is a boy aged 2 to 10 in good health. CDR3 DNA sequence: TGCAGTGCTAGGACTAGCGCCGGAGAGACCCAGTACTTC. Its protein product is CSARTSAGETQYF.